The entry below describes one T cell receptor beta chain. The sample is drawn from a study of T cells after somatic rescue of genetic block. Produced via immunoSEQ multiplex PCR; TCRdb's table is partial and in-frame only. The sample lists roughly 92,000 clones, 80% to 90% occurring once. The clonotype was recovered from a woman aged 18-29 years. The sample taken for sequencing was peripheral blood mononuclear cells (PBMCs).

The CDR3 region is CASSAGASGSQETQYF. CDR3 DNA: TGTGCCAGCAGTGCCGGGGCTAGCGGTTCGCAGGAGACCCAGTACTTC. V is TRBV28 and J is TRBJ2-5; 7 bases agree with TRBD2. The CDR3 has 16 residues. Germline V gene lookup returns CDR1 MDHEN and CDR2 SYDVKM. Trimming at V came to 5 bases and at J to 5 bases, leaving 14 bases not matched to a gene. Full variable domain (outside the CDR3, taken from reference TRBV28 and TRBJ2-5): DVKVTQSSRYLVKRTGEKVFLECVQDMDHENMFWYRQDPGLGLRLIYFSYDVKMKEKGDIPEGYSVSREKKERFSLILESASTNQTSMYLCASSAGASGSQETQYFGPGTRLLVL.